This TCR beta chain was sequenced for a study of blood T cells in healthy people across ages. The CDR3 runs 13 residues. Germline CDR1 is LNHNV and CDR2 is YYDKDF (reference sequence). The V and J ends lost 5 bases and 2 bases respectively, with 7 bases between them. The second PCR ran about 6 to 12 cycles with a sample-barcoded 5' primer and J-beta primers. A single record per CDR3 protein comes from TCRdb applying MiXCR to the 5' RACE reads. The sample records 1.8 million or so distinct CDR3 sequences, about two fifths being singletons. The sample consisted of blood. The source is a human donor in good health. This rearrangement joins TRBV15 to TRBJ1-5; D is unresolved. CDR3 coding DNA: TGTGCCACCAGCGGGATGGGCAATCAGCCCCAGCATTTT. It yields the protein CATSGMGNQPQHF. The entire variable domain, with the rest obtained from reference TRBV15 and TRBJ1-5, is as follows: DAMVIQNPRYQVTQFGKPVTLSCSQTLNHNVMYWYQQKSSQAPKLLFHYYDKDFNNEADTPDNFQSRRPNTSFCFLDIRSPGLGDTAMYLCATSGMGNQPQHFGDGTRLSIL.